This T cell receptor (beta chain) was identified in a study of Ad26.COV2.S vaccination and SARS-CoV-2 variants. About the study: The study gave Ad26.COV2.S intramuscularly, once or twice 56 days apart.

Germline V gene sequence: CDR1 MDHEN, CDR2 SYDVKM. V gave up 7 bases and J gave up 10 bases, with 19 bases separating them. This CDR3 comprises 14 residues. TCRdb's copy holds only in-frame clones and misses some; the assay was immunoSEQ multiplex PCR. The table shows 300,000 to 350,000 clones, with over 80% occurring only once. The treatment: roughly 20 received Ad26.COV2.S at low or high dose, single or two shots; five or six received placebo; per-sample allocation not given. Specimen acquisition occurred on day 63 following the initial vaccine or placebo injection. This adult donor, from Boston, was 18-55 years old.

Specimen: peripheral blood, collected in a trial of Ad26.COV2.S vaccine versus placebo. This receptor was identified in a person between 18 and 65 years old who received the Ad26.COV2.S COVID-19 vaccine or a placebo. The J gene is TRBJ1-4, the V gene TRBV28, with D maybe TRBD1 (5 bases). DNA for the CDR3: TGTGCCAGCATGCGAGGGGACTCGGTGGGAAAACTGTTTTTT. Translating it yields CASMRGDSVGKLFF. The full variable domain, in which reference TRBV28 and TRBJ1-4 provide the parts outside the CDR3, is DVKVTQSSRYLVKRTGEKVFLECVQDMDHENMFWYRQDPGLGLRLIYFSYDVKMKEKGDIPEGYSVSREKKERFSLILESASTNQTSMYLCASMRGDSVGKLFFGSGTQLSVL.